The rows below give T cell receptor beta chains drawn from one sample of a study of cytomegalovirus exposure and HLA in healthy donors. The method was immunoSEQ multiplex PCR; TCRdb's version includes in-frame clones alone and lacks a portion of them. Of around 120,000 clones in the sample, about 80% are singletons; the top ten hold approximately 2.6%. The source material was PBMCs. The receptor source for this set is a boy between 2 and 15 years old in good health and CMV-seronegative. CDR3s include the opening cysteine and the closing phenylalanine or tryptophan. D genes are given only for firm matches. Not every row has a clone size; where given, it reads once, few, many or a size class.

j_call clone_size v_call d_call cdr3_nt cdr3_aa
TRBJ1-4 NA TRBV5-1 NA TGCGCCAGCAGCTTGGGTTCAGGGGACGGGGAAAAACTGTTTTTT CASSLGSGDGEKLFF
TRBJ1-1 NA TRBV7-3 NA TGTGCCAGCAGCTTAATGGTCGGGGCTGAAGCTTTCTTT CASSLMVGAEAFF
TRBJ1-2 NA TRBV6-5 NA TGTGCCAGCAGTTCCTTCGAGGGGGAGGGCTACACCTTC CASSSFEGEGYTF
TRBJ2-5 NA TRBV27 TRBD2 TGTGCCAGCAGTTTATGGGCTAGCGGGGGTAGAGAGACCCAGTACTTC CASSLWASGGRETQYF
TRBJ1-1 NA TRBV5-4 NA TGTGCCAGCAGCTTGGCGGGTAAAATGAACACTGAAGCTTTCTTT CASSLAGKMNTEAFF
TRBJ1-2 NA TRBV6-6 NA TGTGCCAGCAGTTACTCGAGGGACTATGGCTACACCTTC CASSYSRDYGYTF
TRBJ2-1 NA TRBV4-2 NA TGTGCCAGCAGCCAAGGGCTAGGGGTAAGCTCCTACAATGAGCAGTTCTTC CASSQGLGVSSYNEQFF
TRBJ1-2 few TRBV5-6 TRBD1 TGTGCCAGCAGCTTGAGTGACGGACAGGGATTCTATGGCTACACCTTC CASSLSDGQGFYGYTF
TRBJ1-5 once TRBV6-5 NA TGTGCCAGCAGTTCCCGGACAGCTAATAGCAATCAGCCCCAGCATTTT CASSSRTANSNQPQHF
TRBJ1-1 NA TRBV9 TRBD1 TGTGCCAGCAGCGTAGGGGTGACAGGGGCGAACACTGAAGCTTTCTTT CASSVGVTGANTEAFF
TRBJ2-1 NA TRBV5-1 TRBD2 TGCGCCAGCAGCTTGGGACTAGCGGGAGTGAATGAGCAGTTCTTC CASSLGLAGVNEQFF
TRBJ1-2 NA TRBV6-5 TRBD1 TGTGCCAGCAGTACCACCGGGACAGGGCACTATGGCTACACCTTC CASSTTGTGHYGYTF
TRBJ2-1 NA TRBV6-4 TRBD2 TGTGCCAGCTCCCCTAGCGGGAGTTCCTACAATGAGCAGTTCTTC CASSPSGSSYNEQFF
TRBJ1-4 NA TRBV6-5 TRBD1 TGTGCCAGCAGTCATACAGGGGGTGGTGAAAAACTGTTTTTT CASSHTGGGEKLFF
TRBJ2-1 NA TRBV30 TRBD2 TGTGCCTGGAGTGTTCTAGCGGGAGGTTACAATGAGCAGTTCTTC CAWSVLAGGYNEQFF
TRBJ1-5 NA TRBV5-6 NA TGTGCCAGCAGCTTGGGTTCGGGAGCGTGGCTGAGCAATCAGCCCCAGCATTTT CASSLGSGAWLSNQPQHF
TRBJ2-4 NA TRBV6-4 TRBD1 TGTGCCAGCATCTGGGACAGGGAAGTAGCCAAAAACATTCAGTACTTC CASIWDREVAKNIQYF
TRBJ2-5 NA TRBV15 NA TGTGCCACCAGCATAGTCCGGGAGCTTCAAGAGACCCAGTACTTC CATSIVRELQETQYF
TRBJ2-3 NA TRBV4-3 TRBD2 TGCGCCAGCAGCCAAGATCGAGGACTAGCGGACACAGATACGCAGTATTTT CASSQDRGLADTDTQYF
TRBJ1-3 NA TRBV5-8 NA TGTGCCAGCAGCCTTCACTTGGGAAACACCATATATTTT CASSLHLGNTIYF
TRBJ2-7 NA TRBV6-6 TRBD2 TGTGCCAGCAAACACATAGCGGGGGGCCCGGGCAACGAGCAGTACTTC CASKHIAGGPGNEQYF
TRBJ2-3 NA TRBV7-3 TRBD2 TGTGCCAGCAGCCCTGGACTAGCGGGAGGAGGGGATACGCAGTATTTT CASSPGLAGGGDTQYF
TRBJ1-1 NA TRBV4-2 NA TGTGCCAGCAGCCAAGTGGGGTACGGGGGAATCCCTGAAGCTTTCTTT CASSQVGYGGIPEAFF
TRBJ1-1 NA TRBV6-6 NA TGTGCCAGCAGTTATGACGGAAGGGGAGGCACTGAAGCTTTCTTT CASSYDGRGGTEAFF
TRBJ1-1 NA TRBV7-6 NA TGTGCCAGCAGACCTTTACTAAACTCCAACACTGAAGCTTTCTTT CASRPLLNSNTEAFF
TRBJ1-5 NA TRBV19 TRBD1 TGTGCCAGTAGGCCGGCGGACAGGGACCATCAGCCCCAGCATTTT CASRPADRDHQPQHF
TRBJ1-1 NA TRBV6-6 NA TGTGCCAGCAGTTACCTCGCGATGAACACTGAAGCTTTCTTT CASSYLAMNTEAFF
TRBJ2-2 NA TRBV6-6 TRBD1 TGTGCCAGCAAGACAGGGGTGGACACCGGGGAGCTGTTTTTT CASKTGVDTGELFF
TRBJ1-1 NA TRBV7-8 TRBD1 TGTGCCAGCAGCCCCGCCCCGGACAGGGGGCTTGAAGCTTTCTTT CASSPAPDRGLEAFF
TRBJ1-1 NA TRBV19 NA TGTGCCAGTAGTACTCTTAGGGGTACCGGAGGGGTCAACACTGAAGCTTTCTTT CASSTLRGTGGVNTEAFF
TRBJ2-5 NA TRBV5-6 TRBD2 TGTGCCAGCAGCCCGAGACTAGCGGATTTCCAAGAGACCCAGTACTTC CASSPRLADFQETQYF
TRBJ1-5 NA TRBV11-1 NA TGTGCCAGCAGTCCCGGAACAGGGTCTAATCAGCCCCAGCATTTT CASSPGTGSNQPQHF
TRBJ1-6 NA TRBV6-5 NA TGTGCCAGCAGTTACTCCTCCAGGCGGGATAATTCACCCCTCCACTTT CASSYSSRRDNSPLHF
TRBJ2-2 NA TRBV27 TRBD2 TGTGCCAGCTATGGACTAGCGAACACCGGGGAGCTGTTTTTT CASYGLANTGELFF
TRBJ2-7 once TRBV7-9 NA TGTGCCAGCAGCTGGCCGCAGTCCTACGAGCAGTACTTC CASSWPQSYEQYF
TRBJ2-7 NA TRBV21-1 NA TGTGCCAGCAGCAAAGTAAAAGCCGAGGAGCAGTACTTC CASSKVKAEEQYF
TRBJ1-1 few TRBV11-2 NA TGTGCCAGCAGCTTAGTCGGGGGGGCCACTGAAGCTTTCTTT CASSLVGGATEAFF
TRBJ1-2 NA TRBV6-5 TRBD1 TGTGCCAGCAGTTACTCTGGACAGGACTATGGCTACACCTTC CASSYSGQDYGYTF
TRBJ1-5 NA TRBV4-1 TRBD1 TGCGCCAGCAGCCGGGGACAGGGATTTAATCAGCCCCAGCATTTT CASSRGQGFNQPQHF
TRBJ1-1 NA TRBV9 TRBD1 TGTGCCAGCAGCCCAAAAGGAGGGGGCGCGACGAACACTGAAGCTTTCTTT CASSPKGGGATNTEAFF
TRBJ2-3 few TRBV5-8 NA TGTGCCAGCAGCTACGCAGCGCCGAGTGAGACAGATACGCAGTATTTT CASSYAAPSETDTQYF
TRBJ1-4 NA TRBV14 TRBD1 TGTGCCAGCAGCGGGGGGACAGGGGGCTGGAGGAATGAAAAACTGTTTTTT CASSGGTGGWRNEKLFF
TRBJ2-7 NA TRBV15 TRBD1 TGTGCCACCAGCAGAGACGGACAGGGGGCGAGCGAGCAGTACTTC CATSRDGQGASEQYF
TRBJ2-7 NA TRBV7-2 NA TGTGCCAGCAGCTCCTTCCTCTACGAGCAGTACTTC CASSSFLYEQYF
TRBJ2-1 NA TRBV18 TRBD2 TGTGCCAGCCAGAGCATTAGCGGGGTCCCTTACAATGAGCAGTTCTTC CASQSISGVPYNEQFF
TRBJ2-3 NA TRBV2 NA TGTGCCAGCAGCCCTCGTGCAGAAGATACGCAGTATTTT CASSPRAEDTQYF
TRBJ2-7 NA TRBV18 NA TGTGCCAGCTCAGACATCAGGAGTAGCAGGGCTGACTACGAGCAGTACTTC CASSDIRSSRADYEQYF
TRBJ2-7 NA TRBV19 NA TGTGCCAGTAGTATGACAGGTCTGGGCTACGAGCAGTACTTC CASSMTGLGYEQYF
TRBJ2-5 once TRBV7-2 NA TGTGCCAGCAGCTCGCCGACTAGTCGAGAGACCCAGTACTTC CASSSPTSRETQYF
TRBJ2-7 NA TRBV9 TRBD1 TGTGCCAGCAGCGCGGGACAGGGAGGCTACGAGCAGTACTTC CASSAGQGGYEQYF
TRBJ2-1 NA TRBV29-1 NA TGCAGCGTTGCCCCTCAGGCTCACAATGAGCAGTTCTTC CSVAPQAHNEQFF
TRBJ2-3 NA TRBV29-1 TRBD2 TGCAGCGTTGAAGTACTAGCGGGACGCACAGATACGCAGTATTTT CSVEVLAGRTDTQYF